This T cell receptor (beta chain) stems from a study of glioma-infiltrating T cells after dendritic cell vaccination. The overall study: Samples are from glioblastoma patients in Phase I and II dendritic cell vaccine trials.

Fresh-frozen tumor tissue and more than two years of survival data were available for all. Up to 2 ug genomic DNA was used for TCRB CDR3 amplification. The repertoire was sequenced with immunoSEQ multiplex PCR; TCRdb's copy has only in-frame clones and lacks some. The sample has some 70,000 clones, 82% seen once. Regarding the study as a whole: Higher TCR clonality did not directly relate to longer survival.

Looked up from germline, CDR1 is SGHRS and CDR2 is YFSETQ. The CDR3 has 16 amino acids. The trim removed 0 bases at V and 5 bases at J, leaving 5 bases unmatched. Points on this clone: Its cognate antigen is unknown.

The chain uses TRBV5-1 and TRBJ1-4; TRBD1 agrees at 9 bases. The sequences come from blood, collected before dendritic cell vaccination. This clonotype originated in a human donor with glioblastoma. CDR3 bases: TGCGCCAGCAGCTTGGGGGACAGGGCCCGAAATGAAAAACTGTTTTTT. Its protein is CASSLGDRARNEKLFF.